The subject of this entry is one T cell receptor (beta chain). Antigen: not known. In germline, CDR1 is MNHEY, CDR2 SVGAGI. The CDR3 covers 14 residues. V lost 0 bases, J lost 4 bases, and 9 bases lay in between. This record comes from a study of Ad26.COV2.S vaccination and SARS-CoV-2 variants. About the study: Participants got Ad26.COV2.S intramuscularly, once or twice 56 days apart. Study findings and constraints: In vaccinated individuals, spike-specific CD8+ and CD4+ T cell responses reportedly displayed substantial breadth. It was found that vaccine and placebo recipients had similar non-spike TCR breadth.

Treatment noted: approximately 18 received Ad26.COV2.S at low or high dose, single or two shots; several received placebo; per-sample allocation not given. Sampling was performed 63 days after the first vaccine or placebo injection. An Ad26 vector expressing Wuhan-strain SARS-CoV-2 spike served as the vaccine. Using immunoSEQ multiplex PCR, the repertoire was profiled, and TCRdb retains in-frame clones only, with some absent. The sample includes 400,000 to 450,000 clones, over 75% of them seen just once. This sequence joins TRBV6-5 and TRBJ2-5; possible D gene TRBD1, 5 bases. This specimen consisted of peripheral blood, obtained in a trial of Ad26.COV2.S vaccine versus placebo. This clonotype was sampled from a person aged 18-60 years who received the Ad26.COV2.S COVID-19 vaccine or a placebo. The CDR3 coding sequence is TGTGCCAGCAGTTACTCAGGGGCCCCAGAGACCCAGTACTTC. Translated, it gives CASSYSGAPETQYF.